What follows are 10 T cell receptor beta chains derived from one specimen sequenced in a study of beta chain features in type 1 diabetes. Study-wide results and limits: Type 1 diabetes patients had TCRB CDR3s that were shorter (moderately but significantly so) in all four CD4+ subsets.

What these receptors recognize is not known. Sequencing targeted expressed TCRB transcripts, as all isolated RNA had been reverse transcribed. Assay: immunoSEQ multiplex PCR; the TCRdb copy retains only in-frame clones and omits some. The table records roughly 260,000 clones, roughly 11% of them present only once. The sample taken for sequencing was naive CD4+ T cells from blood. These receptors were taken from a man aged 30-40 years with type 1 diabetes.

V and J are TRBV11-3 and TRBJ2-5; 7 bases map to TRBD2. Unmatched junction bases numbered 0, after V lost 1 base and J lost 1 base. The CDR3 loop spans 14 amino acids. The V gene's germline CDR1 is SGHNT and CDR2 YENEEA. Here the CDR3 reads CASSLGGSQETQYF. Here the CDR3 DNA reads TGTGCCAGCAGCTTAGGCGGGAGCCAAGAGACCCAGTACTTC.

This clone was observed a few times. This CDR3 reads CASSPGDSYNEQFF. The CDR3 nucleotides read TGTGCCAGCAGTCCGGGGGACAGCTACAATGAGCAGTTCTTC. V gene TRBV6-1 combines with J gene TRBJ2-1; tentatively, D is TRBD1 (7 bases). The CDR3 covers 14 residues. Germline-derived CDR1 and CDR2 are MNHNS and SASEGT. Deletions cut 5 bases from V and 3 bases from J, with 11 bases between.

This clone was seen a few times. Other DNA sequences in the same sample also yield this CDR3. The CDR3 bases are TGCGCCAGCAGCTTGGATCCGACAGATACGCAGTATTTT. Encoded protein: CASSLDPTDTQYF. The V call is TRBV5-1, the J call TRBJ2-3; no definite D call. Germline CDR1 is SGHRS and CDR2 is YFSETQ. The CDR3 contains 13 residues. The V end was cut by 0 bases, the J end by 3 bases, with 5 bases between.

This clone was seen a few times. The chain carries TRBV5-4 and TRBJ2-2; D gene ambiguous. The ends were cut back, 2 bases at V and 1 base at J, with 9 bases in the middle. This CDR3 comprises 15 residues. The germline V gene has CDR1 SGHNT and CDR2 YYREEE (reference sequence). The DNA of the CDR3 is TGTGCCAGCAGCTTAGATTCACAGAACACCGGGGAGCTGTTTTTT. Residues: CASSLDSQNTGELFF. Together with reference TRBV5-4 and TRBJ2-2, the CDR3 gives the full variable domain: ETGVTQSPTHLIKTRGQQVTLRCSSQSGHNTVSWYQQALGQGPQFIFQYYREEENGRGNFPPRFSGLQFPNYSSELNVNALELDDSALYLCASSLDSQNTGELFFGEGSRLTVL.

The CDR3 here is CASSLRSGANVLTF. CDR3 coding DNA: TGTGCCAGCAGCTTGCGCTCTGGGGCCAACGTCCTGACTTTC. This chain connects TRBV5-4 to TRBJ2-6; no definite D call. V was shortened by 1 base and J by 0 bases, with 2 bases between the two germline ends. The germline gives CDR1 SGHNT, CDR2 YYREEE (reference sequence). This CDR3 region has 14 residues.

The table lists this clone with a few counts. The V gene is TRBV7-9, the J gene TRBJ2-7, with D possibly TRBD1 on 5 matching bases. The V end was cut by 1 base, the J end by 2 bases, with 6 bases between. Germline V gene lookup returns CDR1 SEHNR and CDR2 FQNEAQ (reference sequence). The CDR3 is made up of 13 amino acids. The CDR3 loop reads CASSLGTPYEQYF. In DNA form, the CDR3 reads TGTGCCAGCAGCTTAGGGACACCCTACGAGCAGTACTTC.

This clone has just a few counts. This rearrangement joins TRBV10-3 to TRBJ2-3; weak D call: TRBD1 (6 bases). The CDR3 contains 14 residues. The germline V gene encodes CDR1 ENHRY and CDR2 SYGVKD. Trimming removed 0 bases from V and 6 bases from J, with 10 bases in between. The CDR3 bases are TGTGCCATCAGTGAGTCGGCCGACAGGGATACGCAGTATTTT. It encodes CAISESADRDTQYF.

The V call is TRBV29-1, the J call TRBJ1-1; 10 bases align to TRBD1. The V segment lost 6 bases and the J segment 6 bases; nucleotides outside the gene matches: 10. Germline assignment: CDR1 SQVTM and CDR2 ANQGSEA. CDR3 size: 14 residues. This chain's CDR3 is CSVPPGQGCSEAFF. DNA of the CDR3: TGCAGCGTCCCACCGGGACAGGGGTGTTCTGAAGCTTTCTTT.

This clone was picked up a small number of times. The V call is TRBV4-1, the J call TRBJ1-2; TRBD1 matches 8 bases. The germline V gene has CDR1 MGHRA and CDR2 YSYEKL. This CDR3 is 15 amino acids long. V was pared by 6 bases and J by 3 bases, with 9 bases of the junction left unmatched. The CDR3 DNA is TGCGCCAGCAGAGGAGACAGGGGATGGGACTATGGCTACACCTTC. Encoded protein: CASRGDRGWDYGYTF.

There are a few counts of this clone. In DNA, the CDR3 is TGTGCCAGCAGAGAACGGACTAGCGGGGCTAGTGAGCAGTTCTTC. Translating it yields CASRERTSGASEQFF. The chain combines TRBV7-2 with TRBJ2-1; 12 bases are a match to TRBD2. This CDR3 has 15 amino acids. Per the germline V gene, CDR1 is SGHTA and CDR2 is FQGNSA. V lost 6 bases, J lost 9 bases, and 9 bases stayed unmatched.